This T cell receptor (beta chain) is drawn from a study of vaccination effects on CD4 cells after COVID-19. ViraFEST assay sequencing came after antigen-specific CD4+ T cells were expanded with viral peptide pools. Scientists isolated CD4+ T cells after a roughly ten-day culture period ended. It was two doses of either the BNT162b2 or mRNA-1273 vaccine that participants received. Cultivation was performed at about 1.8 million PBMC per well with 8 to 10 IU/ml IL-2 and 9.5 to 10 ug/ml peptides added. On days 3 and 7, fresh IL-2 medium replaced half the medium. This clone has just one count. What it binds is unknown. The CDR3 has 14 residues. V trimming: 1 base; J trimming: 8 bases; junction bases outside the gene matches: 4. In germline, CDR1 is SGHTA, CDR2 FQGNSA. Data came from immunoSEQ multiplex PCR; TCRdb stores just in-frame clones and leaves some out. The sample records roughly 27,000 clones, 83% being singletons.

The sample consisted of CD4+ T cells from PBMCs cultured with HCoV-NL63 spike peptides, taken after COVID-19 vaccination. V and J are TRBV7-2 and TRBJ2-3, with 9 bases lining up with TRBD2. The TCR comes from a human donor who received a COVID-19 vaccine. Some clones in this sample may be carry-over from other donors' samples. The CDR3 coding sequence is TGTGCCAGCAGCTTAGGGACTAGCGCGGCTACGCAGTATTTT. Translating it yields CASSLGTSAATQYF.